Each of the 31 T cell receptor beta chains below was sequenced from the same sample in a study of PD-L1 blockade in urothelial cancer. Clones were read by immunoSEQ multiplex PCR, and TCRdb kept only the in-frame ones, dropping some. This table holds 40,000 to 55,000 clones, 84% found once. Sequencing used PBMCs, obtained around atezolizumab (anti-PD-L1) treatment. These receptors originate from a man aged 35-49 years with urothelial cancer.

This clone has only one observation. The chain joins TRBV11-3 to TRBJ2-7, with D possibly matching TRBD1 (6 bases). The CDR3 consists of 16 residues. Germline assignment: CDR1 SGHNT and CDR2 YENEEA. V lost 0 bases and J 5 bases, leaving 17 bases between the germline ends. For the CDR3, the DNA is TGTGCCAGCAGCTTAGATTCGGCAGGGGCGCGGAACGAGCAGTACTTC. Protein: CASSLDSAGARNEQYF.

The CDR3 DNA sequence: TGCGCCAGCAGCTTGACTAGCGGGACAAATGAGCAGTTCTTC. Translating it yields CASSLTSGTNEQFF. V is TRBV5-1 and J is TRBJ2-1; the match to TRBD2 covers 10 bases. Germline V gives CDR1 SGHRS, CDR2 YFSETQ. V trimming: 1 base; J trimming: 7 bases; junction bases outside the gene matches: 2. This CDR3 region has 14 residues. Full variable domain (outside the CDR3, taken from reference TRBV5-1 and TRBJ2-1): KAGVTQTPRYLIKTRGQQVTLSCSPISGHRSVSWYQQTPGQGLQFLFEYFSETQRNKGNFPGRFSGRQFSNSRSEMNVSTLELGDSALYLCASSLTSGTNEQFFGPGTRLTVL.

The chain couples TRBV2 to TRBJ2-7; D unresolved. The CDR3 extends over 14 amino acids. Germline CDR1 and CDR2: SNHLY and FYNNEI. The V and J ends lost 7 bases and 0 bases respectively, with 13 bases between them. CDR3 region: CASTADSHSYEQYF. In DNA, the CDR3 is TGTGCCAGCACGGCTGACTCTCACTCCTACGAGCAGTACTTC.

The chain has TRBV21-1 and TRBJ2-3; TRBD2 was called by the table and not checked on the DNA. TRBV21-1 is a pseudogene. This CDR3 has 16 residues. CDR3 loop: CASSKGYRGRVDTQYF. CDR3 DNA sequence: TGTGCCAGCAGCAAAGGGTATCGCGGGAGGGTGGATACGCAGTATTTT.

The chain has TRBV4-3 and TRBJ2-1; 8 nucleotides align to TRBD2. CDR1 and CDR2 from the germline V gene are LGHNA and YSLEER. This CDR3 comprises 16 residues. J lost 4 bases, V lost 3 bases, and 8 bases had no gene match. The DNA of the CDR3 is TGCGCCAGCAGCCAGGAAGGACTAGCAGTATACAATGAGCAGTTCTTC. Translation gives CASSQEGLAVYNEQFF.

This rearrangement joins TRBV27 to TRBJ1-2; the match to TRBD1 covers 11 bases. The CDR3 is 14 residues long. Germline trimming cut 5 bases from V and 5 bases from J; bases unmatched to any gene: 4. CDR1 is MNHEY and CDR2 is SMNVEV in the germline V gene (reference sequence). DNA of the CDR3: TGTGCCAGCAGTATTGGGGACAGGGGGTATGGCTACACCTTC. Translating gives CASSIGDRGYGYTF.

The chain has TRBV4-1 and TRBJ1-4; possibly TRBD1 for D (6 bases). There are 15 residues in the CDR3. Trimming took 3 bases from V and 4 from J, leaving 12 bases between them. CDR1 and CDR2 (germline): MGHRA, YSYEKL. CDR3 residues: CASSHLSGVNEKLFF. CDR3 nucleotide sequence: TGCGCCAGCAGCCATCTGTCAGGGGTTAATGAAAAACTGTTTTTT.

The chain links TRBV19 to TRBJ2-1; tentative D call: TRBD2 (6 bases). Trimming shortened V by 3 bases and J by 6 bases, and 12 bases separated the two germline ends. This CDR3 is built from 14 residues. The germline CDR1 and CDR2 sequences are LNHDA and SQIVND (reference sequence). The CDR3 here is CASSMAAGSNEQFF. In nucleotides, the CDR3 is TGTGCCAGTAGTATGGCGGCGGGAAGCAATGAGCAGTTCTTC.

This chain joins TRBV5-1 and TRBJ1-2, with TRBD1 as a possible D gene (6 bases). The V end lost 2 bases, the J end lost 8 bases, and 16 bases lay between the germline ends. CDR1 and CDR2 from the germline V gene are SGHRS and YFSETQ. The CDR3 extends over 14 amino acids. The CDR3 is CASSLKIGGDGYTF. CDR3 DNA sequence: TGCGCCAGCAGCTTAAAAATAGGGGGGGACGGCTACACCTTC.

J is TRBJ2-2 and V is TRBV7-2; 9 nucleotides agree with TRBD1. V trimming: 0 bases; J trimming: 4 bases; junction bases outside the gene matches: 6. This CDR3 is built from 17 residues. Germline CDR1 reads SGHTA; CDR2 reads FQGNSA. The CDR3: CASSLAGTGSVTGELFF. The CDR3 coding sequence is TGTGCCAGCAGCTTAGCCGGGACAGGGTCAGTCACCGGGGAGCTGTTTTTT.

This chain uses TRBV29-1 with TRBJ2-1, with 7 bases that match TRBD2. CDR3 length equals 11 residues. CDR1 is SQVTM and CDR2 is ANQGSEA in the germline V gene. The V and J ends lost 5 bases and 12 bases, in that order; junction bases with no gene match: 7. The CDR3 DNA reads TGCAGCGTTCTTGCCCGGGGGGTGCAGTTCTTC. Its protein is CSVLARGVQFF.

J is TRBJ2-3 and V is TRBV10-3; 9 bases match TRBD2. The CDR3 length is 14 residues. The germline V gene has CDR1 ENHRY and CDR2 SYGVKD. The trim removed 8 bases at V and 7 bases at J, leaving 10 bases unmatched. Here the CDR3 reads CAIGGRAVLNTQYF. CDR3 sequence (DNA): TGTGCCATCGGCGGGAGGGCCGTACTGAATACGCAGTATTTT.

This chain links TRBV28 with TRBJ2-2, with D possibly matching TRBD1 (7 bases). Germline assignment: CDR1 MDHEN and CDR2 SYDVKM. The CDR3 runs 18 residues. The V gene lost 4 bases and the J gene lost 2 bases, with 20 bases spanning the gap. CDR3 in DNA: TGTGCCAGCAGTTCCACTCATGCGGGACAGAAAAACACCGGGGAGCTGTTTTTT. This sequence encodes CASSSTHAGQKNTGELFF.

The J gene is TRBJ2-1, the V gene TRBV7-9; 7 bases match TRBD2. This CDR3 contains 15 residues. J lost 5 bases, V lost 2 bases, and 6 bases had no gene match. Germline V CDR1 and CDR2: SEHNR, FQNEAQ (reference sequence). The CDR3, as DNA: TGTGCCAGCAGCTTACGGGGCGCGGGGGACAATGAGCAGTTCTTC. Translation gives CASSLRGAGDNEQFF.

This chain uses TRBV7-2 with TRBJ2-7; D may be TRBD1 (5 bases). This CDR3 spans 15 amino acids. Trimming took off 4 bases at V and 3 bases at J, with 16 bases between the two ends. Germline lookup yields CDR1 SGHTA and CDR2 FQGNSA. CDR3 DNA sequence: TGTGCCAGCAGCTCTGAGTGGGGCTCCTTCTACGAGCAGTACTTC. Protein sequence: CASSSEWGSFYEQYF.

V and J are TRBV19 and TRBJ1-5; the D is unclear. Germline V CDR1 and CDR2: LNHDA, SQIVND (reference sequence). There are 14 residues in the CDR3. V was clipped by 4 bases and J by 4 bases, with 11 bases between them. The CDR3 DNA sequence: TGTGCCAGTAGTAGGTGGGCCAGTAATCAGCCCCAGCATTTT. Translating gives CASSRWASNQPQHF.

This sequence joins TRBV20-1 and TRBJ2-3; D gene ambiguous. The germline V gene has CDR1 DFQATT and CDR2 SNEGSKA (reference sequence). This CDR3 contains 11 residues. V was shortened by 1 base and J by 5 bases, with 4 bases between the two germline ends. This chain's CDR3 is CSARAEDTQYF. The CDR3 DNA follows: TGCAGTGCTAGAGCAGAAGATACGCAGTATTTT.

The V gene is TRBV20-1, the J gene TRBJ2-3, with a weak D call TRBD2 (6 bases). V shed 6 bases and J shed 9 bases, with 13 bases lying between them. This CDR3 region has 11 residues. Per germline, CDR1 DFQATT and CDR2 SNEGSKA (reference sequence). CDR3 protein: CSASGVGTQYF. The CDR3 DNA is TGCAGTGCCTCGGGGGTTGGGACGCAGTATTTT.

The rearrangement joins TRBV19 to TRBJ1-1; D not resolved. Trimming stripped 4 bases from V and 0 bases from J, with 12 bases between. The CDR3 is 15 residues long. Per the germline V gene, CDR1 is LNHDA and CDR2 is SQIVND (reference sequence). CDR3 amino acids: CASSSTRPMNTEAFF. In DNA form, the CDR3 reads TGTGCCAGTAGTAGTACGCGCCCCATGAACACTGAAGCTTTCTTT.

The V gene is TRBV18, the J gene TRBJ2-2; 9 positions agree with TRBD2. V shed 3 bases, J shed 2 bases, and the junction held 7 bases outside the gene matches. The CDR3 contains 17 residues. From germline, CDR1 is KGHSH and CDR2 LQKENI. This chain's CDR3 is CASSPLSGSPNTGELFF. DNA of the CDR3: TGTGCCAGCTCACCCCTTAGCGGGAGCCCCAACACCGGGGAGCTGTTTTTT.

The V call is TRBV7-3, the J call TRBJ2-5; TRBD2 aligns across 7 bases. CDR3 size: 15 residues. From germline, CDR1 is SGHTA and CDR2 FQGTGA. Losses at the gene ends were 5 bases for V and 4 bases for J; bases not matched to a gene: 10. The CDR3 DNA follows: TGTGCCAGCAGCGTGACGACTAGCTCCACAGAGACCCAGTACTTC. Protein product: CASSVTTSSTETQYF.

The rearrangement links TRBV5-1 to TRBJ1-6; tentatively, D is TRBD1 (6 bases). CDR1 is SGHRS, CDR2 YFSETQ, per germline. Trimming removed 4 bases from V and 5 bases from J, with 10 bases in between. This CDR3 is built from 14 residues. The CDR3 loop reads CASSAGQNNSPLHF. CDR3 nucleotides: TGCGCCAGCAGCGCCGGACAGAATAATTCACCCCTCCACTTT.

J is TRBJ1-2 and V is TRBV4-3, with D tentatively TRBD1 (5 bases). The length of the CDR3 is 17 residues. Germline V lookup: CDR1 LGHNA, CDR2 YSLEER. Trimming left V 0 bases short and J 0 bases short, with 14 bases between. CDR3 DNA: TGCGCCAGCAGCCAAGATGGCGGGACGAAAGCTAACTATGGCTACACCTTC. Translation: CASSQDGGTKANYGYTF.

The chain combines TRBV4-1 with TRBJ1-3; D is undetermined. V was shortened by 3 bases and J by 3 bases, with 12 bases between the two germline ends. This CDR3 has 15 amino acids. Germline CDR1 reads MGHRA; CDR2 reads YSYEKL. The CDR3 region is CASSQFGLFGNTIYF. For the CDR3, the DNA is TGCGCCAGCAGCCAGTTCGGGTTATTTGGAAACACCATATATTTT.

The chain joins TRBV10-1 to TRBJ2-7; 7 bases match TRBD2. CDR3 length equals 16 residues. With 2 bases clipped from V and 0 bases from J, the junction kept 7 bases outside the gene matches. CDR1 and CDR2 from the germline V gene are WNHNN and SYGVQD (reference sequence). The CDR3 DNA is TGCGCCAGCAGTGAGGGGAGCGGGGCTAGCTCCTACGAGCAGTACTTC. Its translation: CASSEGSGASSYEQYF.

The chain is built from TRBV7-9 and TRBJ1-1; weak D call: TRBD1 (5 bases). CDR1 and CDR2 (germline): SEHNR, FQNEAQ (reference sequence). This CDR3 is built from 14 residues. V was pared by 5 bases and J by 2 bases, with 12 bases between. CDR3 sequence reads: CASSPTGDNTEAFF. The CDR3 nucleotides read TGTGCCAGCAGCCCGACGGGGGATAACACTGAAGCTTTCTTT. The entire variable domain, with the rest obtained from reference TRBV7-9 and TRBJ1-1, is as follows: DTGVSQNPRHKITKRGQNVTFRCDPISEHNRLYWYRQTLGQGPEFLTYFQNEAQLEKSRLLSDRFSAERPKGSFSTLEIQRTEQGDSAMYLCASSPTGDNTEAFFGQGTRLTVV.

J is TRBJ2-7 and V is TRBV19, with TRBD2 as a possible D gene (5 bases). Between the trimmed V and J ends, which lost 5 bases and 9 bases, there was a span of 14 bases. The CDR3 loop spans 12 amino acids. CDR1 and CDR2 from the germline V gene are LNHDA and SQIVND (reference sequence). CDR3 nucleotides: TGTGCCAGTAGTTCCAACATACTAGGGCAGTACTTC. The encoded protein is CASSSNILGQYF. Combining the CDR3 with reference TRBV19 and TRBJ2-7 gives the whole variable domain DGGITQSPKYLFRKEGQNVTLSCEQNLNHDAMYWYRQDPGQGLRLIYYSQIVNDFQKGDIAEGYSVSREKKESFPLTVTSAQKNPTAFYLCASSSNILGQYFGPGTRLTVT.

DNA of the CDR3: TGTGCCAGCAGCAAATCCCTAAATAGCGGGAGTAGACATGAGCAGTTCTTC. Encoded protein: CASSKSLNSGSRHEQFF. This chain joins TRBV21-1 and TRBJ2-1; the table calls TRBD2, which could not be checked here. TRBV21-1 is listed as a pseudogene. The CDR3 has 17 residues.

This chain uses TRBV13 with TRBJ1-1, with D perhaps matching TRBD1 (5 bases). V dropped 7 bases and J dropped 1 base, with 7 bases sitting between them. This CDR3 has 12 residues. The germline CDR1 and CDR2 sequences are PRHDT and FYEKMQ (reference sequence). Here the CDR3 DNA reads TGTGCCAGCACCAGGGAGAACACTGAAGCTTTCTTT. Amino acid sequence: CASTRENTEAFF.

The V gene is TRBV7-2, the J gene TRBJ2-7, with D hard to call. Trimming cost V 5 bases and J 0 bases, with 17 bases left between them. This CDR3 has 16 residues. Germline V gives CDR1 SGHTA, CDR2 FQGNSA. CDR3 coding DNA: TGTGCCAGCAGCCGCCTAGGTAGTCGAGCCTCCTACGAGCAGTACTTC. This gives the protein CASSRLGSRASYEQYF.

The chain joins TRBV28 to TRBJ1-2; a weak D match, TRBD1 (5 bases). The germline V gene has CDR1 MDHEN and CDR2 SYDVKM. The CDR3 extends over 10 amino acids. V dropped 7 bases and J dropped 7 bases, with 7 bases sitting between them. The CDR3 coding sequence is TGTGCCAGCAAGGGGATTGGCTACACCTTC. It encodes CASKGIGYTF.